The source of this T cell receptor (beta chain) is a study of T cell repertoires in cytomegalovirus infection. Overall study: Public TCR beta signatures were indicative of both CMV infection and a matching HLA type.

TCRdb re-derived calls from the reads in MiXCR, one entry per CDR3 protein. The sample lists about 330,000 distinct CDR3 sequences, 9.5% occurring once. Germline values: CDR1 WNHNN, CDR2 SYGVQD (reference sequence). CDR3 length equals 13 residues. V was cut by 3 bases and J by 4 bases, with 10 bases left in between. Overall study results and limits: CMV carriers having the relevant HLA were flagged by cumulative public TCR beta family frequency. The response measured ex vivo was dominated by TCR beta clonotypes (HLA-C-restricted and CMV-specific).

This clonotype was seen a handful of times. Its specificity is not known. The clonotype comes from a human donor in good health (CMV status not recorded). Some clones in this sample may be carry-over from other donors' samples. The chain recombines TRBV10-1 with TRBJ2-7; D is unresolved. Sequenced: PBMCs. CDR3 amino acids: CASSDQVEYEQYF. The CDR3 DNA reads TGCGCCAGCAGTGATCAGGTGGAGTACGAGCAGTACTTC.